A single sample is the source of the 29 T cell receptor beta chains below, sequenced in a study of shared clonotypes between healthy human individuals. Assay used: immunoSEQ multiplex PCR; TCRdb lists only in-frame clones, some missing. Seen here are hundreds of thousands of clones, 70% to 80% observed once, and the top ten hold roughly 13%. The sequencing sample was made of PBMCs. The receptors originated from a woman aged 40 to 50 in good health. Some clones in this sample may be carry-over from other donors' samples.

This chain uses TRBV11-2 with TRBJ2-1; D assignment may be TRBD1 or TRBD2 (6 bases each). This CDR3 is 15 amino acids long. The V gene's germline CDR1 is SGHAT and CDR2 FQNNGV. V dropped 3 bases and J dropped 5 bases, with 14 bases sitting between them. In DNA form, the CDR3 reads TGTGCCAGCAGCTTGGGTCGGGGGCTAGACAATGAGCAGTTCTTC. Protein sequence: CASSLGRGLDNEQFF.

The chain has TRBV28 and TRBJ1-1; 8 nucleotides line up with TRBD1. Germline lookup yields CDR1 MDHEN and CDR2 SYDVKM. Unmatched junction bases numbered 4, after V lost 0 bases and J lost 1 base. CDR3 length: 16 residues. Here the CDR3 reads CASSLWIGTGNTEAFF. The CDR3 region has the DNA TGTGCCAGCAGTTTATGGATTGGGACAGGGAACACTGAAGCTTTCTTT.

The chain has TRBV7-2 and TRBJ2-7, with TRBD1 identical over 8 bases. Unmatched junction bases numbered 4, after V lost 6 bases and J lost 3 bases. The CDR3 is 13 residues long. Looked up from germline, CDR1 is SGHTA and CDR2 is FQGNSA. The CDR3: CASRQGAGYEQYF. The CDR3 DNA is TGTGCCAGCAGGCAGGGGGCGGGCTACGAGCAGTACTTC. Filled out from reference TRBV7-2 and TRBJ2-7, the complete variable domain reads GAGVSQSPSNKVTEKGKDVELRCDPISGHTALYWYRQSLGQGLEFLIYFQGNSAPDKSGLPSDRFSAERTGGSVSTLTIQRTQQEDSAVYLCASRQGAGYEQYFGPGTRLTVT.

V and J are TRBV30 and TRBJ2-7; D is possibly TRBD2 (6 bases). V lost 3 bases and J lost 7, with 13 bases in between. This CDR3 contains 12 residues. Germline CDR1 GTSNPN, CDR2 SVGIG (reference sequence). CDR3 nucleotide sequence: TGTGCCTGGAGGGAACTAGCAGGGGAGCAGTACTTC. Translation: CAWRELAGEQYF. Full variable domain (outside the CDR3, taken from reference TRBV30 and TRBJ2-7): SQTIHQWPATLVQPVGSPLSLECTVEGTSNPNLYWYRQAAGRGLQLLFYSVGIGQISSEVPQNLSASRPQDRQFILSSKKLLLSDSGFYLCAWRELAGEQYFGPGTRLTVT.

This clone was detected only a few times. The CDR3 nucleotides are TGCGCCAGCAGTGACCAGCGGGAGGTGAATGAGCAGTTCTTC. Amino acid sequence: CASSDQREVNEQFF. J is TRBJ2-1 and V is TRBV10-1; 9 bases fit TRBD2. The CDR3 consists of 14 residues. Germline V CDR1 and CDR2: WNHNN, SYGVQD (reference sequence). The ends lost 3 bases at V and 7 bases at J; junction bases unmatched: 4.

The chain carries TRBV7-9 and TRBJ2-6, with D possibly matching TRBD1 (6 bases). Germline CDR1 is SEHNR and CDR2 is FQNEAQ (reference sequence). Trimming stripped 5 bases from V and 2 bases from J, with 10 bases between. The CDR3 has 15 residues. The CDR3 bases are TGTGCCAGCAGCCCAAACAGGGCTGGGGCCAACGTCCTGACTTTC. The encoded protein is CASSPNRAGANVLTF.

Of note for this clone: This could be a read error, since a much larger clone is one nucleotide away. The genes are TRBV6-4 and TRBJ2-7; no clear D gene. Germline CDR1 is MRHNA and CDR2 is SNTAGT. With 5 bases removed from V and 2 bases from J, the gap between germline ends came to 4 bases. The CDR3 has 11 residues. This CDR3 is CASSYTYEQYF. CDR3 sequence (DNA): TGTGCCAGCAGTTATACCTACGAGCAGTACTTC.

Written as DNA, the CDR3 is TGCAGCGTCACTACTAACCTAGGAGAGACCCAGTACTTC. This encodes CSVTTNLGETQYF. This chain links TRBV29-1 with TRBJ2-5; no reliable D call. V lost 6 bases, J lost 4 bases, and 15 bases lay in between. CDR1 is SQVTM, CDR2 ANQGSEA, per germline. This CDR3 contains 13 residues. Complete variable domain (other parts from reference TRBV29-1 and TRBJ2-5): SAVISQKPSRDICQRGTSLTIQCQVDSQVTMMFWYRQQPGQSLTLIATANQGSEATYESGFVIDKFPISRPNLTFSTLTVSNMSPEDSSIYLCSVTTNLGETQYFGPGTRLLVL.

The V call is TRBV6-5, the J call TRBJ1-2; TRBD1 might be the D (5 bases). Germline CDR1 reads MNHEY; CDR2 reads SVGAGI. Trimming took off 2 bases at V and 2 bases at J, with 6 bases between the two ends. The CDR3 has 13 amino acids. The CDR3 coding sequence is TGTGCCAGCAGTTACCGACAGAACTATGGCTACACCTTC. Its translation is CASSYRQNYGYTF.

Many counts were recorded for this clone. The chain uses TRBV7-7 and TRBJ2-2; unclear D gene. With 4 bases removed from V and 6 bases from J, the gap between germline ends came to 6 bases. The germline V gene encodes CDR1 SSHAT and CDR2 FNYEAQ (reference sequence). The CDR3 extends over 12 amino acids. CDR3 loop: CASSSASGELFF. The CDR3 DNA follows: TGTGCCAGCAGCTCTGCTTCCGGGGAGCTGTTTTTT.

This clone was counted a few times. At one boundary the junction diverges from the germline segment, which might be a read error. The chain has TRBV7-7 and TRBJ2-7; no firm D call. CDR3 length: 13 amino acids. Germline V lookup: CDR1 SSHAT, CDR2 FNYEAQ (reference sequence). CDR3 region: CASSSTVTSEQYF. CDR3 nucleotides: TGTGCTAGCAGCTCGACCGTAACGAGCGAGCAGTACTTC. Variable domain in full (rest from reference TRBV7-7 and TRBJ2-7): GAGVSQSPRYKVTKRGQDVTLRCDPISSHATLYWYQQALGQGPEFLTYFNYEAQPDKSGLPSDRFSAERPEGSISTLTIQRTEQRDSAMYRCASSSTVTSEQYFGPGTRLTVT.

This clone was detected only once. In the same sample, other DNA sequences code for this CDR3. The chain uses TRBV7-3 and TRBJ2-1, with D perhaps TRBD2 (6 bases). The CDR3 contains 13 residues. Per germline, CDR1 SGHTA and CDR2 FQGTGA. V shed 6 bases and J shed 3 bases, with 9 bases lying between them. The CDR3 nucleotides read TGTGCCAGCAGTACGGGACTCTACAATGAGCAGTTCTTC. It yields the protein CASSTGLYNEQFF.

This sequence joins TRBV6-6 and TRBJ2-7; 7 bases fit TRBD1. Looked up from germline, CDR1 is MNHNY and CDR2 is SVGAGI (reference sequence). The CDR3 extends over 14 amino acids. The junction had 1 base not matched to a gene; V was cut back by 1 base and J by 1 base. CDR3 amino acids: CASSYFRGSYEQYF. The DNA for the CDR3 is TGTGCCAGCAGTTACTTCAGGGGGTCCTACGAGCAGTACTTC.

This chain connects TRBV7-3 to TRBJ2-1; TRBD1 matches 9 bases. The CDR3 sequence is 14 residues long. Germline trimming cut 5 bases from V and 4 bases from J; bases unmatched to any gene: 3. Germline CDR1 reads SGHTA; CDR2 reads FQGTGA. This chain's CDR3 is CASSPGQGYNEQFF. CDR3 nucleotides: TGTGCCAGCAGCCCGGGACAGGGTTACAATGAGCAGTTCTTC. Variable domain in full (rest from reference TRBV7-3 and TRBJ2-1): GAGVSQTPSNKVTEKGKYVELRCDPISGHTALYWYRQSLGQGPEFLIYFQGTGAADDSGLPNDRFFAVRPEGSVSTLKIQRTERGDSAVYLCASSPGQGYNEQFFGPGTRLTVL.

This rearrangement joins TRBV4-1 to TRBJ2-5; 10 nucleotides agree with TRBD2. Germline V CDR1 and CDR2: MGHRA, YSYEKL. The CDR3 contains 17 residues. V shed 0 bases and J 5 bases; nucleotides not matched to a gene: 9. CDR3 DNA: TGCGCCAGCAGCCAAGAGGGGCTAGCGGGAGAGGGCGAGACCCAGTACTTC. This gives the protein CASSQEGLAGEGETQYF.

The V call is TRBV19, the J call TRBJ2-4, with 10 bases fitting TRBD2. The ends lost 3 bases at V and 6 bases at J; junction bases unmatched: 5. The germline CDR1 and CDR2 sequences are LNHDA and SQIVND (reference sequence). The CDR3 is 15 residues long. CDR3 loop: CASSMASGSLNIQYF. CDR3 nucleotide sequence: TGTGCCAGTAGTATGGCTAGCGGGAGCTTAAACATTCAGTACTTC.

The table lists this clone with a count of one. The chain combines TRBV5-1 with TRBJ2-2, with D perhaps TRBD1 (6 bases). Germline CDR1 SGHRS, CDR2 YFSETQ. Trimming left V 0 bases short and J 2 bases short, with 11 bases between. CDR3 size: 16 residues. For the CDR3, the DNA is TGCGCCAGCAGCTTGGCCGGACAGACTAACACCGGGGAGCTGTTTTTT. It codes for CASSLAGQTNTGELFF. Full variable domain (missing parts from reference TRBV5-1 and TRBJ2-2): KAGVTQTPRYLIKTRGQQVTLSCSPISGHRSVSWYQQTPGQGLQFLFEYFSETQRNKGNFPGRFSGRQFSNSRSEMNVSTLELGDSALYLCASSLAGQTNTGELFFGEGSRLTVL.

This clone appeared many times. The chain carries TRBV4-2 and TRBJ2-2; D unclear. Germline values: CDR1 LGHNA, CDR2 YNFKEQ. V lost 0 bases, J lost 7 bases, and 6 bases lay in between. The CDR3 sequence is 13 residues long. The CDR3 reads CASSQDRGGELFF. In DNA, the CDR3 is TGTGCCAGCAGCCAAGATCGAGGCGGGGAGCTGTTTTTT.

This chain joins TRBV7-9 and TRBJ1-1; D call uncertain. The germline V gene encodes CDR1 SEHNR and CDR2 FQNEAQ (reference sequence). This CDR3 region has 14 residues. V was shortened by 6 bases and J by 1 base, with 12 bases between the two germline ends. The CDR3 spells CASRSRQRNTEAFF. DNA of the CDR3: TGTGCCAGCAGAAGTAGGCAGAGGAACACTGAAGCTTTCTTT.

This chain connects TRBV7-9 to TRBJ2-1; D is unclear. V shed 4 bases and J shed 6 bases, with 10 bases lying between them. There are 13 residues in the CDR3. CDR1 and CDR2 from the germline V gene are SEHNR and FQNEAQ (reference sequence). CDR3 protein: CASSSPPFNEQFF. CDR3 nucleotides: TGTGCCAGCAGCTCCCCTCCCTTCAATGAGCAGTTCTTC.

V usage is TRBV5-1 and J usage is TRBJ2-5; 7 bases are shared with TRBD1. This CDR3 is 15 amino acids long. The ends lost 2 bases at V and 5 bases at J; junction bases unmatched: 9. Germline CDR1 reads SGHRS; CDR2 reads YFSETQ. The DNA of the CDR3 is TGCGCCAGCAGCTTAGACAGGGAGTTATGGGAGACCCAGTACTTC. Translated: CASSLDRELWETQYF.

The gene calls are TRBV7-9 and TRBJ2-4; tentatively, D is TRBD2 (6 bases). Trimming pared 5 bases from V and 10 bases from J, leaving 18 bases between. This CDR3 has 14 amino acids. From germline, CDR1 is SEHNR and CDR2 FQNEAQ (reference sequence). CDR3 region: CASSTQAGREIQYF. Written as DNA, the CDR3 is TGTGCCAGCAGCACCCAAGCGGGCCGAGAGATTCAGTACTTC.

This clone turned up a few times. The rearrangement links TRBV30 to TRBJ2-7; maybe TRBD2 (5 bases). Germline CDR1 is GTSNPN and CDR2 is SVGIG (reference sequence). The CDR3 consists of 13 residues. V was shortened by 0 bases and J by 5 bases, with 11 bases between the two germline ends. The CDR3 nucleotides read TGTGCCTGGAGTGTCCCTGAGGGTCACGAGCAGTACTTC. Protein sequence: CAWSVPEGHEQYF.

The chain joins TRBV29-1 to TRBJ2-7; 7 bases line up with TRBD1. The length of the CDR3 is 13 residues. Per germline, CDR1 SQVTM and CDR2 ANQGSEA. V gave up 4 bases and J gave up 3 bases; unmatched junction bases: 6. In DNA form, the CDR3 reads TGCAGCGTTGCAGGGACAGAGGACTACGAGCAGTACTTC. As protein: CSVAGTEDYEQYF.

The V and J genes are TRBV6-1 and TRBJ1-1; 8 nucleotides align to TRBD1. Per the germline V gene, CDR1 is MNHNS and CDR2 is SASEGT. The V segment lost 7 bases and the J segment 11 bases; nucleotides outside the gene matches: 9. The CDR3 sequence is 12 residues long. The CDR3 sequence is CASTRTGNVAFF. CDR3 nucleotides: TGTGCCAGCACCCGGACAGGGAACGTCGCTTTCTTT.

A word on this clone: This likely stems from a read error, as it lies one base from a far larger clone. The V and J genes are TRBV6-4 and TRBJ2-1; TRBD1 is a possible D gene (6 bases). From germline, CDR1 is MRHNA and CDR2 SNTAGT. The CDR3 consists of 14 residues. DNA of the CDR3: TGTGCCAACAGTGACGGCTACGAGGGGGATGAGCAGTTCTTC. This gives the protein CANSDGYEGDEQFF.

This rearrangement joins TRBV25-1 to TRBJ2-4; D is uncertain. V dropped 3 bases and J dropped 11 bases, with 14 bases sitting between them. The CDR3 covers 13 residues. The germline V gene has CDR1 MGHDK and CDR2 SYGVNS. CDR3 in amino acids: CASSESLSSLQYF. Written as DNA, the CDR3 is TGTGCCAGCAGTGAGTCCTTATCTAGTCTTCAGTACTTC.

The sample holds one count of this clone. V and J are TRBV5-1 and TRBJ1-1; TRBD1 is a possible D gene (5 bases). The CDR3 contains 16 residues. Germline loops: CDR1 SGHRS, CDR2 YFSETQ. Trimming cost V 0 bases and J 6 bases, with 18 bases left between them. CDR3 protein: CASSLGPWTRGAEAFF. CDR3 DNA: TGCGCCAGCAGCTTGGGCCCCTGGACAAGGGGAGCTGAAGCTTTCTTT.

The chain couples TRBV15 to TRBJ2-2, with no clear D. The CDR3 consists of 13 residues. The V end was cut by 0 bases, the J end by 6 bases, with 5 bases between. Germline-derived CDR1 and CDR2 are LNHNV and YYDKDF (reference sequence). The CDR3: CATSRDFAGELFF. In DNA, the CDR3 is TGTGCCACCAGCAGAGATTTCGCCGGGGAGCTGTTTTTT.